A single sample gave rise to the 12 T cell receptor beta chains below, sequenced in a study of tumor and adjacent non-tumor tissue in lung cancer. The library came from three nested PCR rounds adapted from ARM-PCR protocols. TCRdb re-called the multiplex PCR reads with MiXCR, one entry per CDR3 protein. The sample shows 60,000 to 70,000 distinct CDR3 sequences, about 77% of them seen only once. RNA was extracted from bulk tissue without any cell sorting. This non-tumor lung sample came from over 3 cm beyond the tumor edge. Sequencing was performed on distant non-tumor lung tissue. The receptors stem from a man between 60 and 70 years old with non-small cell lung cancer.

Turning to this clonotype: The germline gene is not matched at one end of the junction; a read error may be the cause. This sequence joins TRBV5-1 and TRBJ2-1; D possibly corresponds to TRBD1 (5 bases). Germline CDR1 is SGHRS and CDR2 is YFSETQ. This CDR3 has 14 residues. CDR3 sequence reads: CASSLSAARGEQFF. The CDR3 coding sequence is TGTGCCAGCAGCTTGTCGGCCGCTAGGGGTGAGCAGTTCTTC.

Details on this clonotype: Relative to the germline gene, one junction end is altered; a read error may explain this. V usage is TRBV11-3 and J usage is TRBJ2-3; maybe TRBD2 (5 bases). The CDR3 is 14 residues long. Per germline, CDR1 SGHNT and CDR2 YENEEA. CDR3 sequence (DNA): TGTGCCAACAACCACCGGGATGTCACAGATACACAGTATTTT. Translation: CANNHRDVTDTQYF.

For this clonotype: At one of its ends the junction is not consistent with the germline gene, which may arise from a read error. This chain connects TRBV6-2 or TRBV6-3 to TRBJ2-1, with TRBD2 matching over 7 bases. The CDR3 totals 17 residues. CDR1 is MNHEY, CDR2 SVGEGT, per germline. DNA for the CDR3: TGTGCCAGGAGTTACAATATACGCGGGAGTTTTCCACCTGAGCAGTTCTTC. Its translation is CARSYNIRGSFPPEQFF.

Remarks on this clonotype: As the CDR3 is not closed by the conserved phenylalanine or tryptophan, this likely results from a read error. The CDR3 protein is CASSQSGSAFEQYS. CDR3 DNA: TGTGCCAGCAGCCAAAGCGGATCAGCCTTCGAGCAGTACTCC. The rearrangement links TRBV28 to TRBJ2-7; weak D call: TRBD2 (5 bases). Germline-derived CDR1 and CDR2 are MDHEN and SYDVKM. CDR3 size: 14 residues. The V gene lost 6 bases and the J gene lost 6 bases, with 18 bases spanning the gap.

The chain joins TRBV4-1 to TRBJ2-7; tentatively, D is TRBD1 or TRBD2 (5 bases each). The J call could be wrong; TRBJ2-1 is a better fit for the DNA end. The CDR3 has 15 residues. The germline gives CDR1 MGHRA, CDR2 YSYEKL. The CDR3: CASSQNGERGYEQFF. The CDR3, as DNA: TGCGCCAGCAGCCAAAACGGGGAGAGGGGCTACGAGCAGTTCTTC.

This clonotype was detected a few times. One end of the junction varies from germline; a read error may be responsible. The gene calls are TRBV29-1 and TRBJ2-2, with 11 nucleotides matching TRBD2. This CDR3 comprises 15 residues. The germline gives CDR1 SQVTM, CDR2 ANQGSEA. CDR3 protein: CRVPRGTSGTGELFF. The CDR3 DNA is TGCAGGGTTCCCAGGGGGACTAGCGGCACCGGGGAGTTGTTTTTT.

The chain employs TRBV6-2 or TRBV6-3 and TRBJ2-7, with 14 bases identical to TRBD2. The CDR3 is 17 amino acids. Germline loops: CDR1 MNHEY, CDR2 SVGEGT. With V trimmed by 8 bases and J by 3 bases, 12 bases remained unmatched. In DNA, the CDR3 is TGTGCCAGCGGTCAAACTCAGGGACTAGCGGGAGTCTACGAGCAGTACTTC. It is translated as CASGQTQGLAGVYEQYF.

Worth noting for this clonotype: An end of the junction differs from the germline gene, which may be a read error. The chain links TRBV5-6 to TRBJ2-1, with 7 bases fitting TRBD1. Germline CDR1 SGHDT, CDR2 YYEEEE. CDR3 length equals 13 residues. CDR3 nucleotide sequence: TGTGCCAGCAGCCTAGGACAGGTAATTGAGCAGTGCTTC. This sequence encodes CASSLGQVIEQCF.

As to this clonotype: The final CDR3 position lacks the conserved phenylalanine or tryptophan, pointing to a likely read error. The rearrangement uses TRBV29-1 and TRBJ2-1; 8 bases fit TRBD2. The CDR3 is made up of 15 amino acids. Germline CDR1 reads SQVTM; CDR2 reads ANQGSEA. V was pared by 5 bases and J by 7 bases, with 13 bases of the junction left unmatched. CDR3 sequence reads: CSVPQLAGTGNEQFI. The CDR3 nucleotides are TGCAGCGTTCCACAATTAGCGGGAACTGGGAATGAGCAGTTCATC.

To note about this clonotype: The junction does not match germline at one end; this may be a read error. The chain combines TRBV7-2 with TRBJ2-4; TRBD2 is a possible D gene (5 bases). CDR3 size: 16 residues. The germline gives CDR1 SGHTA, CDR2 FQGNSA. CDR3 region: CASSLDYQQAKNIHYF. CDR3 sequence (DNA): TGTGCCAGCAGCCTAGACTATCAGCAAGCCAAAAACATTCACTACTTC.

Concerning this clonotype itself: Compared with germline, one end of the junction differs, possibly owing to a read error. The V gene is TRBV10-1, the J gene TRBJ2-3; no clear D. CDR3 length: 13 amino acids. Germline CDR1 and CDR2: WNHNN and SYGVQD (reference sequence). The CDR3 nucleotides read TGCTCCATCAGTGAGTCTTGGGCAGATATGCAGTATTTT. Translated, it gives CSISESWADMQYF.

About this clonotype: The germline gene is not matched at one end of the junction; a read error may be the cause. J is TRBJ2-3 and V is TRBV11-1; 9 nucleotides align to TRBD1. Germline lookup yields CDR1 SGHAT and CDR2 FQDESV (reference sequence). The CDR3 has 15 amino acids. CDR3 sequence reads: CASSPGTGLTDTQYF. The CDR3 bases are TGCGCCAGTAGTCCCGGGACAGGGTTAACAGATACGCAGTATTTT.